The present T cell receptor (beta chain) was sequenced within a study of STAT5B mutations in CD4+ large granular lymphocyte leukemia. The study's findings and limits: Without putative leukemic clones, patient CD4-sorted repertoires remained more clonal than healthy CD4+ repertoires. Compared with healthy controls (2/35), patient top clones favored TRBV06 (8/27). Main leukemic clonotypes were patient-specific, but about 26% appeared at low frequency elsewhere.

V gave up 6 bases and J gave up 6 bases, with 15 bases separating them. This CDR3 is built from 13 residues. Germline V gene data show CDR1 as SGHRS and CDR2 as YFSETQ. This was a survey-level run. The table came from immunoSEQ multiplex PCR; TCRdb's copy has only in-frame clones and leaves some out. The sample has tens of thousands of clones, 80% to 90% seen once. The count of this clone is one. The antigen is not known. Sample: CD4+ T cells from blood buffy coats. The chain links TRBV5-1 to TRBJ1-1; D might be TRBD1 (5 bases). The sequence was obtained from a human donor in good health. The CDR3 DNA follows: TGCGCCAGCAACAATCAGGGAGGGTCTGAAGCTTTCTTT. Its translation: CASNNQGGSEAFF.